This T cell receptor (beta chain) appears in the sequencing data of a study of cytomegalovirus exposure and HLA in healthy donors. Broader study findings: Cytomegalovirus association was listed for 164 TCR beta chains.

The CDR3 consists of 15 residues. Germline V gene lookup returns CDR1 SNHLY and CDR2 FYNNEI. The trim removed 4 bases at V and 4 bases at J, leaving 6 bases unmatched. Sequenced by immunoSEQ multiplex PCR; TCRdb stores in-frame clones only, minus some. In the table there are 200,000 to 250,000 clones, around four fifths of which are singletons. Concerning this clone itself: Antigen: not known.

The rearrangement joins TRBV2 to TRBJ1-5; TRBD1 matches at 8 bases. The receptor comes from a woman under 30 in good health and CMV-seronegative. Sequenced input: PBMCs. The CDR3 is CASSVIGQGNQPQHF. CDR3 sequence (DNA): TGTGCCAGCAGTGTCATAGGACAGGGAAATCAGCCCCAGCATTTT.